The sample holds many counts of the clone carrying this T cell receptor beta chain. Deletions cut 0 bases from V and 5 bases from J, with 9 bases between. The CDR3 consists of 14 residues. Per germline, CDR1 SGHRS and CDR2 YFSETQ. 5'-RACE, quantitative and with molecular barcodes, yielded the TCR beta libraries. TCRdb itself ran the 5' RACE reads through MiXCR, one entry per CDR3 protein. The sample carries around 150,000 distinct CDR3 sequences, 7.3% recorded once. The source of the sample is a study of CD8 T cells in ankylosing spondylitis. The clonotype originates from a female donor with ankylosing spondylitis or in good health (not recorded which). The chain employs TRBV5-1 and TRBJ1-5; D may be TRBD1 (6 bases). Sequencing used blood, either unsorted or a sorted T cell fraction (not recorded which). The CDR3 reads CASSLGQDDQPQHF. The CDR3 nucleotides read TGCGCCAGCAGCTTGGGACAGGATGATCAGCCCCAGCATTTT.